The TCR beta chain described here comes from a study of neurological immune-mediated disorders. Per the germline V gene, CDR1 is SGHTA and CDR2 is FQGNSA. The CDR3 consists of 15 residues. Trimming took off 5 bases at V and 5 bases at J, with 16 bases between the two ends. Every sequencing run produced over 200 million TCR-beta sequences that came from 15-18 subjects. Via MiXCR, TCRdb re-called the 5' RACE reads, giving one row per CDR3 protein. The sample shows tens of thousands of distinct CDR3 sequences, roughly a sixth of them seen only once. Ten or more counts support this clonotype. Sequencing was carried out using PBMCs. The chain carries TRBV7-2 and TRBJ2-1; D ambiguous. The receptor comes from a woman aged 40-49 years in good health. Here the CDR3 DNA reads TGTGCCAGCAGCCGCAGGCCGGGTCTCCACAATGAGCAGTTCTTC. It codes for CASSRRPGLHNEQFF. Variable domain in full (rest from reference TRBV7-2 and TRBJ2-1): GAGVSQSPSNKVTEKGKDVELRCDPISGHTALYWYRQSLGQGLEFLIYFQGNSAPDKSGLPSDRFSAERTGGSVSTLTIQRTQQEDSAVYLCASSRRPGLHNEQFFGPGTRLTVL.